The 13 T cell receptor beta chains reported below all come from one sample, sequenced in a study of cytomegalovirus exposure and HLA in healthy donors. This PCR relied on a set of 60 Vbeta primers and 13 Jbeta primers. Clones were sequenced by immunoSEQ multiplex PCR, and TCRdb holds only the in-frame ones, with some missing. The table includes roughly 140,000 clones, around three quarters detected once. Sequencing was done on a sample of PBMCs. The receptors originated from a woman in her 40s in good health and CMV-seropositive.

The V and J genes are TRBV6-5 and TRBJ2-7; the D is unclear. The germline gives CDR1 MNHEY, CDR2 SVGAGI. V dropped 2 bases and J dropped 2 bases, with 13 bases sitting between them. This CDR3 comprises 15 residues. DNA for the CDR3: TGTGCCAGCAGTTACGGTGGCAGTAGCCCCTACGAGCAGTACTTC. Amino acid sequence: CASSYGGSSPYEQYF.

The chain recombines TRBV18 with TRBJ1-3, with a tentative D call TRBD1 (6 bases). V was shortened by 3 bases and J by 2 bases, with 20 bases between the two germline ends. From germline, CDR1 is KGHSH and CDR2 LQKENI. The CDR3 is 18 residues long. In DNA form, the CDR3 reads TGTGCCAGCTCACCGTGGTCGTTTGGACAGACCACTGGAAACACCATATATTTT. As protein: CASSPWSFGQTTGNTIYF. Filled out from reference TRBV18 and TRBJ1-3, the complete variable domain reads NAGVMQNPRHLVRRRGQEARLRCSPMKGHSHVYWYRQLPEEGLKFMVYLQKENIIDESGMPKERFSAEFPKEGPSILRIQQVVRGDSAAYFCASSPWSFGQTTGNTIYFGEGSWLTVV.

The chain has TRBV28 and TRBJ2-7, with 7 nucleotides matching TRBD2. CDR3 length equals 14 residues. V lost 6 bases to trimming and J lost 3 bases; unmatched junction nucleotides: 8. The V gene's germline CDR1 is MDHEN and CDR2 SYDVKM. CDR3 sequence (DNA): TGTGCCAGCAGGATCCTTGGGGGGGGCTACGAGCAGTACTTC. Its translation: CASRILGGGYEQYF. The full variable domain, completed using reference TRBV28 and TRBJ2-7, is DVKVTQSSRYLVKRTGEKVFLECVQDMDHENMFWYRQDPGLGLRLIYFSYDVKMKEKGDIPEGYSVSREKKERFSLILESASTNQTSMYLCASRILGGGYEQYFGPGTRLTVT.

This chain joins TRBV5-8 and TRBJ1-6; no firm D call. The V gene's germline CDR1 is SGHTS and CDR2 YDEGEE. The length of the CDR3 is 17 residues. Trimming took off 3 bases at V and 0 bases at J, with 13 bases between the two ends. CDR3 amino acids: CASSWKGYSSYNSPLHF. In DNA form, the CDR3 reads TGTGCCAGCAGCTGGAAAGGTTACAGCTCCTATAATTCACCCCTCCACTTT. Using reference TRBV5-8 and TRBJ1-6 for the parts outside the CDR3, the full variable domain is EAGVTQSPTHLIKTRGQQATLRCSPISGHTSVYWYQQALGLGLQFLLWYDEGEERNRGNFPPRFSGRQFPNYSSELNVNALELEDSALYLCASSWKGYSSYNSPLHFGNGTRLTVT.

This clone has just one count. The chain carries TRBV6-5 and TRBJ1-5, with a weak D call TRBD1 (6 bases). V shed 6 bases and J shed 4 bases, with 16 bases lying between them. This CDR3 spans 15 amino acids. The germline V gene encodes CDR1 MNHEY and CDR2 SVGAGI. CDR3 region: CASSLGGLWNQPQHF. Here the CDR3 DNA reads TGTGCCAGCAGCCTAGGGGGTTTATGGAATCAGCCCCAGCATTTT.

The rearrangement links TRBV4-1 to TRBJ2-7, with 14 bases identical to TRBD2. Trimming removed 1 base from V and 5 bases from J; junction bases left unmatched: 4. This CDR3 is 16 amino acids long. The V gene's germline CDR1 is MGHRA and CDR2 YSYEKL. Here the CDR3 reads CASSQAGTSGRNEQYF. The CDR3 DNA reads as TGCGCCAGCAGCCAAGCCGGGACTAGCGGGAGAAACGAGCAGTACTTC.

This chain uses TRBV9 with TRBJ2-1; weak D call: TRBD2 (7 bases). This CDR3 has 15 amino acids. Per the germline V gene, CDR1 is SGDLS and CDR2 is YYNGEE. V lost 2 bases and J lost 9, with 18 bases in between. The CDR3 DNA is TGTGCCAGCAGCGTTAGGGGGGGACCGCGGAGTGAGCAGTTCTTC. This encodes CASSVRGGPRSEQFF.

The chain employs TRBV2 and TRBJ2-7; 8 bases agree with TRBD2. V lost 11 bases, J lost 4 bases, and 7 bases stayed unmatched. Per the germline V gene, CDR1 is SNHLY and CDR2 is FYNNEI. There are 12 residues in the CDR3. CDR3 in DNA: TGTGCCGGGGGTACTAGCGGTTACGAGCAGTACTTC. Its protein product is CAGGTSGYEQYF.

The rearrangement joins TRBV5-6 to TRBJ2-1, with D possibly matching TRBD1 (8 bases). The V gene lost 0 bases and the J gene lost 3 bases, with 10 bases spanning the gap. Germline V gene sequence: CDR1 SGHDT, CDR2 YYEEEE. The CDR3 covers 15 residues. The CDR3 nucleotides read TGTGCCAGCAGCTTGGACAGGGGGGGCTACAATGAGCAGTTCTTC. As protein: CASSLDRGGYNEQFF.

As regards this clone: Germline and junction disagree at one end, which may indicate a read error. The rearrangement joins TRBV7-9 to TRBJ2-1; 10 bases agree with TRBD2. This CDR3 has 15 residues. Germline V gene lookup returns CDR1 SEHNR and CDR2 FQNEAQ (reference sequence). The CDR3 region has the DNA TGTTCCAGCAGCTTATTAGCGGGAGGTGTAAATGAGCAGTTCTTC. Its translation: CSSSLLAGGVNEQFF.

The rearrangement links TRBV5-6 to TRBJ1-1; D is perhaps TRBD1 (5 bases). This CDR3 contains 14 residues. The V gene lost 1 base and the J gene lost 5 bases, with 12 bases spanning the gap. Germline V gene sequence: CDR1 SGHDT, CDR2 YYEEEE. The CDR3 bases are TGTGCCAGCAGCTTGTTCCAGGGAAGTACTGAAGCTTTCTTT. Its protein is CASSLFQGSTEAFF.

The chain carries TRBV28 and TRBJ1-2, with a weak D call TRBD1 (6 bases). The CDR3 extends over 13 amino acids. From germline, CDR1 is MDHEN and CDR2 SYDVKM. Between the trimmed V and J ends, which lost 5 bases and 4 bases, there was a span of 11 bases. The CDR3 region is CASSLTGFYGYTF. Written as DNA, the CDR3 is TGTGCCAGCAGTCTAACAGGGTTCTATGGCTACACCTTC.

This chain connects TRBV9 to TRBJ2-3; D gene uncertain. CDR3 length: 16 residues. Germline V CDR1 and CDR2: SGDLS, YYNGEE. V was shortened by 0 bases and J by 0 bases, with 11 bases between the two germline ends. The CDR3 is CASSVEGRRSTDTQYF. CDR3 sequence (DNA): TGTGCCAGCAGCGTAGAAGGCAGGCGCAGCACAGATACGCAGTATTTT.